This record covers a single TCR beta chain. The CDR3 consists of 14 residues. Germline V lookup: CDR1 SQVTM, CDR2 ANQGSEA. Trimming pared 4 bases from V and 7 bases from J, leaving 17 bases between. Authors' processing steps: For nucleated cells, counts were estimated from reference gene primer amplification. The assay was immunoSEQ multiplex PCR, and TCRdb's table has in-frame clones only and misses some. V and J calls and clone size are copied from that table; D and trimming were computed from the DNA. Found here are about 200,000 clones, 90% of them singletons; the top ten hold approximately 0.48%. The sample belongs to a study of blood T cell repertoires in COVID-19. As for the study in general: T cells, B-cell-depleted T cells, or PBMCs provided the cDNA or gDNA that served as material.

The receptor was isolated from a man in his fifties with acute or convalescent COVID-19. The chain recombines TRBV29-1 with TRBJ2-1; D is possibly TRBD2 (6 bases). The sequencing input was peripheral blood. The CDR3 DNA follows: TGCAGCGTTGCAGGAGGGCGTGGGTGGAATGAGCAGTTCTTC. As protein: CSVAGGRGWNEQFF.